The 15 T cell receptor beta chains below were found in one sample sequenced in a study of CD8 T cells in ankylosing spondylitis. Study observations and caveats: Seemingly distinctive of ankylosing spondylitis blood was a TCR beta motif formed by eight highly homologous variants.

TCRdb analysed the 5' RACE reads with MiXCR anew, one entry per CDR3 protein. This sample carries approximately 400,000 distinct CDR3 sequences, roughly 27% of them seen once, and the ten largest clones take roughly 1%. The antigens for these receptors are not known. The sequenced sample was blood, either unsorted or a sorted T cell fraction (not recorded which). These receptors originate from a male donor with ankylosing spondylitis.

The CDR3 sequence is CASSRSRGTTNEKLFF. The CDR3 DNA sequence: TGTGCCAGTAGCAGATCGAGGGGTACAACTAATGAAAAACTGTTTTTT. The gene calls are TRBV19 and TRBJ1-4; tentatively, D is TRBD1 (5 bases). This CDR3 has 16 amino acids. The ends were cut back, 6 bases at V and 0 bases at J, with 14 bases in the middle. CDR1 LNHDA and CDR2 SQIVND come from the germline V gene (reference sequence). Variable domain in full (rest from reference TRBV19 and TRBJ1-4): DGGITQSPKYLFRKEGQNVTLSCEQNLNHDAMYWYRQDPGQGLRLIYYSQIVNDFQKGDIAEGYSVSREKKESFPLTVTSAQKNPTAFYLCASSRSRGTTNEKLFFGSGTQLSVL.

V gene TRBV2 combines with J gene TRBJ2-3; D is unresolved. The CDR3 totals 15 residues. The germline V and J ends were trimmed by 2 bases and 0 bases, with 9 bases remaining between them. Germline V gene lookup returns CDR1 SNHLY and CDR2 FYNNEI. The CDR3 sequence is CASSENDGSTDTQYF. Here the CDR3 DNA reads TGTGCCAGCAGTGAAAACGACGGTAGCACAGATACGCAGTATTTT.

This chain links TRBV5-1 with TRBJ2-3; TRBD1 aligns across 9 bases. The V gene end was trimmed by 4 bases and the J gene end by 2 bases; junction bases not matched to a gene: 8. The CDR3 loop spans 16 amino acids. Per germline, CDR1 SGHRS and CDR2 YFSETQ. The CDR3 loop is CASSPEGTGLTDTQYF. In DNA, the CDR3 is TGCGCCAGCAGCCCGGAAGGGACAGGGCTCACAGATACGCAGTATTTT.

This clonotype appeared a few times. The rearrangement joins TRBV30 to TRBJ2-7; D uncertain. The CDR3 sequence is 14 residues long. The V end lost 1 base, the J end lost 5 bases, and 15 bases lay between the germline ends. Germline lookup yields CDR1 GTSNPN and CDR2 SVGIG (reference sequence). In DNA, the CDR3 is TGTGCCTGGAGTGCCTCGATAGGCTGGGACGAGCAGTACTTC. Its translation: CAWSASIGWDEQYF.

Ten or more counts support this clonotype. This chain connects TRBV5-1 to TRBJ2-5; D might be TRBD1 (6 bases). CDR1 is SGHRS, CDR2 YFSETQ, per germline. V was cut by 4 bases and J by 5 bases, with 18 bases left in between. The CDR3 covers 15 residues. CDR3 sequence (DNA): TGCGCCAGCAGCAAGTCAACAGGGATTCAGGAGACCCAGTACTTC. Translating it yields CASSKSTGIQETQYF.

The J gene is TRBJ2-7, the V gene TRBV5-1, with 7 nucleotides matching TRBD2. The V gene end was trimmed by 3 bases and the J gene end by 1 base; junction bases not matched to a gene: 4. This CDR3 has 14 amino acids. CDR1 is SGHRS, CDR2 YFSETQ, per germline. CDR3: CASSWGGISYEQYV. The CDR3 DNA follows: TGCGCCAGCAGCTGGGGAGGGATATCCTACGAGCAGTACGTC.

This clonotype was picked up a small number of times. V and J are TRBV12-3 or TRBV12-4 and TRBJ1-1, with D maybe TRBD1 (6 bases). CDR3 length: 12 amino acids. V was cut by 7 bases and J by 7 bases, with 13 bases left in between. The CDR3, as DNA: TGTGCCAGCAAGGGGGGTGGACGTGAAGCTTTCTTT. The encoded protein is CASKGGGREAFF.

This chain connects TRBV5-1 to TRBJ2-7, with D uncertain. The CDR3 totals 14 residues. CDR1 SGHRS and CDR2 YFSETQ come from the germline V gene. Trimming shortened V by 0 bases and J by 3 bases, and 10 bases separated the two germline ends. CDR3 loop: CASSLGQASYEQYV. For the CDR3, the DNA is TGCGCCAGCAGCTTGGGCCAGGCGAGCTACGAGCAGTACGTC.

The V gene is TRBV12-3 or TRBV12-4, the J gene TRBJ2-3; D call uncertain. V dropped 2 bases and J dropped 1 base, with 13 bases sitting between them. This CDR3 spans 16 amino acids. The CDR3: CASSLISQAGTDTQYF. As DNA, the CDR3 is TGTGCCAGCAGTTTAATTAGTCAGGCAGGCACAGATACGCAGTATTTT.

The CDR3 loop reads CSVDPDRDTQYF. CDR3 in DNA: TGCAGCGTTGATCCGGACCGAGATACGCAGTATTTT. The gene calls are TRBV29-1 and TRBJ2-3; D is unresolved. CDR1 and CDR2 (germline): SQVTM, ANQGSEA. The CDR3 has 12 residues. V was trimmed by 3 bases and J by 5 bases, leaving 9 bases between them.

This clonotype was seen only a few times. The V call is TRBV7-9, the J call TRBJ2-1, with no clear D. V was clipped by 8 bases and J by 6 bases, with 14 bases between them. From germline, CDR1 is SEHNR and CDR2 FQNEAQ (reference sequence). The length of the CDR3 is 13 residues. The CDR3, as DNA: TGTGCCAGCGAGCTAGATAGTGGCAATGAGCAGTTCTTC. It encodes CASELDSGNEQFF.

This clonotype was picked up a small number of times. The chain employs TRBV3-1 and TRBJ2-3; tentative D call: TRBD2 (5 bases). The length of the CDR3 is 13 residues. Trimming left V 8 bases short and J 1 base short, with 10 bases between. Germline CDR1 reads LGHDT; CDR2 reads YNNKEL (reference sequence). CDR3 loop: CASGRTGTDTQYF. As DNA, the CDR3 is TGTGCCAGCGGGCGGACTGGCACAGATACGCAGTATTTT.

The rearrangement joins TRBV28 to TRBJ2-7, with 8 bases aligning to TRBD1. Germline V gene sequence: CDR1 MDHEN, CDR2 SYDVKM. J gave up 7 bases and V 1 base, and 9 bases lay outside the gene matches. There are 15 residues in the CDR3. CDR3 DNA: TGTGCCAGCAGTTTATCGGACAGGGCGACCGGGGAGCAGTACTTC. Translating gives CASSLSDRATGEQYF.

This clonotype has a handful of counts. For the CDR3, the DNA is TGTGCCAGCAGCTGGACAGGGCGAGGGACCGGGGAGCTGTTTTTT. Translating gives CASSWTGRGTGELFF. The chain recombines TRBV11-2 with TRBJ2-2; 8 bases are a match to TRBD1. The CDR3 totals 15 residues. Germline values: CDR1 SGHAT, CDR2 FQNNGV. Trimming cost V 4 bases and J 5 bases; bases outside gene matches: 6.

This clonotype has more than one count but fewer than ten. The chain has TRBV7-9 and TRBJ2-7; tentatively, D is TRBD2 (6 bases). Germline values: CDR1 SEHNR, CDR2 FQNEAQ (reference sequence). The CDR3 spans 13 residues. V lost 3 bases, J lost 6 bases, and 12 bases lay in between. The CDR3 here is CASSFGGLSEQYV. The CDR3 DNA reads as TGTGCCAGCAGCTTTGGGGGGTTATCCGAGCAGTACGTC.